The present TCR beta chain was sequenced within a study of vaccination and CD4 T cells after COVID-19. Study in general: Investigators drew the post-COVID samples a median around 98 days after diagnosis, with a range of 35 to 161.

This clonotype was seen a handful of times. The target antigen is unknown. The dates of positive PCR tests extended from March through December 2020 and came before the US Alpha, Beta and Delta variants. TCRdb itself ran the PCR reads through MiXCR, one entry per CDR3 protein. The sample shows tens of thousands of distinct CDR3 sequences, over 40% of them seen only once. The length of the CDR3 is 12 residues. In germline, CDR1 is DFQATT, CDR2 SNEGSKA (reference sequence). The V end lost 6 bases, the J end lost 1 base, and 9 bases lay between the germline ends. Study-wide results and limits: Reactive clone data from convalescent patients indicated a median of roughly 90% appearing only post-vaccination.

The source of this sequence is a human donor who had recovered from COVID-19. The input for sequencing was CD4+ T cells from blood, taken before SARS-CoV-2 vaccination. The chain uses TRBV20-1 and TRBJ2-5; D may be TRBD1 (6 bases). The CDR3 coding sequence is TGCAGTGCCGAGGGGGTCCAAGAGACCCAGTACTTC. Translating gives CSAEGVQETQYF.